Below, 3 T cell receptor beta chains from the same sample are listed, as sequenced in a study of cytomegalovirus exposure and HLA in healthy donors. The PCR ran on 60 Vbeta and 13 Jbeta primers. Assay used: immunoSEQ multiplex PCR; TCRdb lists only in-frame clones, some missing. The sample lists under 200,000 clones, approximately 78% occurring once. The sample was PBMCs. The source is a woman aged 18-30 years in good health and CMV-seronegative.

The chain combines TRBV7-6 with TRBJ1-2; 11 bases line up with TRBD1. Per germline, CDR1 SGHVS and CDR2 FNYEAQ. V was pared by 5 bases and J by 5 bases, with 7 bases of the junction left unmatched. The CDR3 length is 15 residues. The CDR3 sequence is CASSAGTGGRYGYTF. The CDR3 DNA reads TGTGCCAGCAGCGCCGGGACAGGGGGACGGTATGGCTACACCTTC.

The chain couples TRBV7-6 to TRBJ2-1; possible D gene TRBD1, 6 bases. Germline V gene lookup returns CDR1 SGHVS and CDR2 FNYEAQ. V shed 1 base and J shed 2 bases, with 9 bases lying between them. The CDR3 runs 15 residues. In nucleotides, the CDR3 is TGTGCCAGCAGCTTAGGGACAGATCCCTACAATGAGCAGTTCTTC. Amino acids: CASSLGTDPYNEQFF.

This clone was recorded only once. The chain joins TRBV7-2 to TRBJ2-1; maybe TRBD1 (6 bases). Germline CDR1 and CDR2: SGHTA and FQGNSA. The CDR3 is 15 amino acids. V gave up 1 base and J gave up 3 bases, with 10 bases separating them. The CDR3 reads CASSLGQENYNEQFF. The CDR3 DNA reads as TGTGCCAGCAGCTTAGGACAGGAGAACTACAATGAGCAGTTCTTC.